Following are 11 T cell receptor beta chains from one sample sequenced in a study of T cell repertoires in cytomegalovirus infection. From the reads, TCRdb called clonotypes with MiXCR, one entry per CDR3 protein. Here the sample spans around 450,000 distinct CDR3 sequences, roughly 30% being singletons. Sequencing was carried out using PBMCs. The receptors shown here come from a human donor in good health (CMV status not recorded). Some clones in this sample may be carry-over from other donors' samples.

This clonotype turned up a few times. This chain joins TRBV11-2 and TRBJ2-1, with D perhaps matching TRBD1 (5 bases). The CDR3 is 12 amino acids. The ends were cut back, 3 bases at V and 13 bases at J, with 13 bases in the middle. Germline V gene sequence: CDR1 SGHAT, CDR2 FQNNGV. CDR3 region: CASSFKGPRQFF. The CDR3 DNA sequence: TGTGCCAGCAGCTTTAAGGGGCCGCGACAGTTCTTC. Complete variable domain (other parts from reference TRBV11-2 and TRBJ2-1): EAGVAQSPRYKIIEKRQSVAFWCNPISGHATLYWYQQILGQGPKLLIQFQNNGVVDDSQLPKDRFSAERLKGVDSTLKIQPAKLEDSAVYLCASSFKGPRQFFGPGTRLTVL.

This clonotype has a handful of counts. This sequence joins TRBV18 and TRBJ2-5; TRBD2 agrees at 8 bases. Per the germline V gene, CDR1 is KGHSH and CDR2 is LQKENI. Trimming removed 3 bases from V and 3 bases from J; junction bases left unmatched: 6. The CDR3 spans 15 residues. The chain's CDR3 is CASSPPGGREETQYF. The CDR3 DNA reads TGTGCCAGCTCACCTCCGGGAGGGAGGGAAGAGACCCAGTACTTC.

This clonotype was seen only a few times. The chain links TRBV12-3 or TRBV12-4 to TRBJ1-5; unclear D gene. V shed 5 bases and J shed 0 bases, with 8 bases lying between them. This CDR3 has 14 amino acids. The CDR3 reads CASSHPGSNQPQHF. CDR3 nucleotide sequence: TGTGCCAGCAGTCACCCTGGTAGCAATCAGCCCCAGCATTTT.

The rearrangement links TRBV28 to TRBJ2-7, with 13 bases fitting TRBD2. There are 19 residues in the CDR3. The germline V gene has CDR1 MDHEN and CDR2 SYDVKM. With V trimmed by 4 bases and J by 0 bases, 12 bases remained unmatched. The CDR3 sequence: CASSSRTSGGPLSSYEQYF. The CDR3 bases are TGTGCCAGCAGTTCAAGGACTAGCGGGGGCCCCTTGAGCTCCTACGAGCAGTACTTC. The variable domain in full, completed from reference TRBV28 and TRBJ2-7, reads DVKVTQSSRYLVKRTGEKVFLECVQDMDHENMFWYRQDPGLGLRLIYFSYDVKMKEKGDIPEGYSVSREKKERFSLILESASTNQTSMYLCASSSRTSGGPLSSYEQYFGPGTRLTVT.

A remark on this clonotype: This could be a read error, since a much larger clone is one nucleotide away. As DNA, the CDR3 is TGTGCCAGCGGCTGGTCTGGGCAGTTGTACGAGCAGTACTTC. Protein product: CASGWSGQLYEQYF. The rearrangement joins TRBV7-2 to TRBJ2-7; no definite D call. Deletions cut 8 bases from V and 4 bases from J, with 18 bases between. The CDR3 runs 14 residues. Per germline, CDR1 SGHTA and CDR2 FQGNSA. Based on the CDR3 plus reference TRBV7-2 and TRBJ2-7, the full variable domain is GAGVSQSPSNKVTEKGKDVELRCDPISGHTALYWYRQSLGQGLEFLIYFQGNSAPDKSGLPSDRFSAERTGGSVSTLTIQRTQQEDSAVYLCASGWSGQLYEQYFGPGTRLTVT.

This clonotype was observed a handful of times. The chain combines TRBV19 with TRBJ2-2; D could derive from TRBD1 or TRBD2 (5 bases each). The V end was cut by 3 bases, the J end by 3 bases, with 17 bases between. CDR1 is LNHDA, CDR2 SQIVND, per germline (reference sequence). This CDR3 is built from 17 residues. The CDR3 here is CASSMGPIPSHTGELFF. The CDR3 bases are TGTGCCAGTAGTATGGGACCGATTCCCTCCCACACCGGGGAGCTGTTTTTT.

This clonotype came up a few times. The chain couples TRBV2 to TRBJ2-5; D may be TRBD2 (5 bases). The V and J ends lost 6 bases and 2 bases respectively, with 10 bases between them. The length of the CDR3 is 13 residues. Germline V lookup: CDR1 SNHLY, CDR2 FYNNEI. The CDR3 here is CASRDPGQETQYF. The CDR3 DNA follows: TGTGCCAGCAGAGATCCGGGGCAAGAGACCCAGTACTTC.

This clonotype was picked up a small number of times. This sequence joins TRBV6-2 or TRBV6-3 and TRBJ2-2, with D possibly being TRBD2 (6 bases). The V gene lost 5 bases and the J gene lost 7 bases, with 14 bases spanning the gap. Germline V CDR1 and CDR2: MNHEY, SVGEGT. The CDR3 has 14 amino acids. DNA of the CDR3: TGTGCCAGCAGTCCGGGACTCCCTGTCGGGGAGCTGTTTTTT. This encodes CASSPGLPVGELFF.

This clonotype was found a few times. The chain uses TRBV2 and TRBJ1-1; no firm D call. The V end was cut by 4 bases, the J end by 4 bases, with 10 bases between. The V gene's germline CDR1 is SNHLY and CDR2 FYNNEI. The CDR3 consists of 13 residues. As DNA, the CDR3 is TGTGCCAGCAGTGTGTCCCCCTTCACTGAAGCTTTCTTT. Translation gives CASSVSPFTEAFF.

The rearrangement links TRBV2 to TRBJ2-3; 16 bases are shared with TRBD2. The CDR3 length is 20 residues. Germline CDR1 reads SNHLY; CDR2 reads FYNNEI. Trimming at V came to 4 bases and at J to 4 bases, leaving 14 bases not matched to a gene. CDR3 in DNA: TGTGCCAGCAGTGGGGGACTAGCGGGGGGGCGATACATGGGGCCAGATACGCAGTATTTT. Its protein is CASSGGLAGGRYMGPDTQYF.

This clonotype was detected only a few times. This chain joins TRBV20-1 and TRBJ2-5, with 7 bases matching TRBD2. V lost 3 bases and J lost 2; bases outside the gene matches: 9. The CDR3 loop spans 15 amino acids. Germline V lookup: CDR1 DFQATT, CDR2 SNEGSKA (reference sequence). The CDR3, as DNA: TGCAGTGCTAGCACCCCGGGGGGAGTGCAAGAGACCCAGTACTTC. Amino acids: CSASTPGGVQETQYF.